This T cell receptor (beta chain) was recorded in a study of blood T cells in healthy people across ages. Study overall: About one barcoded beta molecule per two T cells was captured by template switching.

The J segment lost 9 bases and the V segment lost 3 bases, leaving 5 bases of the junction unmatched. The CDR3 extends over 14 amino acids. Looked up from germline, CDR1 is SGHRS and CDR2 is YFSETQ. Next came a second PCR, run for roughly 7 to 12 cycles, which used a sample-barcoded 5' primer along with a J-beta primer mix. TCRdb used MiXCR to reprocess the 5' RACE reads, holding one entry per CDR3 protein. The sample lists 1.8 million or so distinct CDR3 sequences; about 39% were seen once. Total RNA was isolated from each sample in quantities of at least 5.5 micrograms. J is TRBJ2-1 and V is TRBV5-1, with 11 bases fitting TRBD1. The source material was blood. The sequence was obtained from a human donor in good health. The CDR3 sequence: CASSSGQGGAEQFF. CDR3 sequence (DNA): TGCGCCAGCAGCTCGGGACAGGGGGGGGCTGAGCAGTTCTTC. The full variable domain, rest sourced from reference TRBV5-1 and TRBJ2-1, is KAGVTQTPRYLIKTRGQQVTLSCSPISGHRSVSWYQQTPGQGLQFLFEYFSETQRNKGNFPGRFSGRQFSNSRSEMNVSTLELGDSALYLCASSSGQGGAEQFFGPGTRLTVL.